These T cell receptor beta chains were read from a single sample in a study of blood T cell repertoires in COVID-19. Clones were sequenced by immunoSEQ multiplex PCR, and TCRdb holds only the in-frame ones, with some missing. Here the sample spans about 87,000 clones, roughly 80% being singletons. Sequenced: peripheral blood. The source is a woman between 45 and 60 years old with acute or convalescent COVID-19. The CDR3 runs from the conserved cysteine through the conserved F or W. D genes are given only for firm matches. The size entry is marked missing in some rows and otherwise reads once, few, many or a size class.

TRBJ1-2	-	-	TRBV7-2	TGTGCCAGCAGCTCCCTGAGGGACTTATTTGGTGGATATGGCTACACCTTC	CASSSLRDLFGGYGYTF
TRBJ2-7	-	-	TRBV27	TGTGCCAGCAGTAAAAGATCCGGGGGGCAAAACTCCTACGAGCAGTACTTC	CASSKRSGGQNSYEQYF
TRBJ2-1	-	once	TRBV7-2	TGTGCCAGCAGCTTAAACGGACTCTCCTACAATGAGCAGTTCTTC	CASSLNGLSYNEQFF
TRBJ2-5	TRBD1	-	TRBV4-1	TGCGCCAGCAGCCACCCCAGCCGGGGGACAGGGGGCGAAGAGGAGACCCAGTACTTC	CASSHPSRGTGGEEETQYF
TRBJ1-4	-	-	TRBV3-1/TRBV3-2	TGTGCCAGCAGCCAAGAAATCGGAAAACTGTTTTTT	CASSQEIGKLFF
TRBJ1-1	-	few	TRBV10-3	TGTGCCATCAAGGCGGGGGGGAACACTGAAGCTTTCTTT	CAIKAGGNTEAFF
TRBJ1-4	-	-	TRBV9	TGTGCCAGCAGCGCTACCGTGGCGGGTGGTAATGAAAAACTGTTTTTT	CASSATVAGGNEKLFF
TRBJ2-3	-	-	TRBV27	TGTGCCAGCAGTCTTGCGGGACGCCACACAGATACGCAGTATTTT	CASSLAGRHTDTQYF
TRBJ2-2	-	-	TRBV12-3/TRBV12-4	TGTGCCAGCAGTTTCGCTAGTTTCGGGGAGCTGTTTTTT	CASSFASFGELFF
TRBJ1-2	-	-	TRBV7-9	TGTGCCAGCAGCCCCGTGGGGGGGACTAGGACCTATGGCTACACCTTC	CASSPVGGTRTYGYTF
TRBJ2-3	-	-	TRBV7-8	TGTGCCAGCAGCAGAGGGACTTACACAGATACGCAGTATTTT	CASSRGTYTDTQYF
TRBJ1-1	-	-	TRBV27	TGTGCCAGCAGCTATACAGAAAACACTGAAGCTTTCTTT	CASSYTENTEAFF
TRBJ2-2	TRBD2	-	TRBV6-5	TGTGCCAGCAGTTCGCCGGGAGGGGCCGGGGAGCTGTTTTTT	CASSSPGGAGELFF
TRBJ1-2	TRBD1	-	TRBV5-5	TGTGCCAGCAGCTTGGGCGATACAGGGGGCATTGGCTACACCTTC	CASSLGDTGGIGYTF
TRBJ1-5	-	-	TRBV6-5	TGTGCCAGCAGTTACTCTGGCGAGGGAAATCAGCCCCAGCATTTT	CASSYSGEGNQPQHF
TRBJ2-3	-	-	TRBV21-1	TGTGCCGGCCCCCTCGGACTAGCGGGGAGCACAGATACGCAGTATTTT	CAGPLGLAGSTDTQYF
TRBJ1-1	-	few	TRBV13	TGTGCCAGCAGCCCAGGAGGGATGAACACTGAAGCTTTCTTT	CASSPGGMNTEAFF
TRBJ1-5	-	-	TRBV19	TGTGCCAGTAGTTCCATCTTCCAGGGCGTCAATCAGCCCCAGCATTTT	CASSSIFQGVNQPQHF
TRBJ1-2	TRBD1	-	TRBV6-6	TGTGCCAGCAGCCCCGGGACAGGTTTTGGCAACTATGGCTACACCTTC	CASSPGTGFGNYGYTF
TRBJ1-6	-	-	TRBV11-2	TGTGCCAGCAGCTTAGCAGGTCACAATTCACCCCTCCACTTT	CASSLAGHNSPLHF
TRBJ2-6	-	-	TRBV6-2/TRBV6-3	TGTGCCAGCAGTCCACGGACACCTGAAGTCCCTGGGGCCAACGTCCTGACTTTC	CASSPRTPEVPGANVLTF
TRBJ2-1	-	-	TRBV11-3	TGTGCCAGCAGCTCCGACAGTAATGAGCAGTTCTTC	CASSSDSNEQFF
TRBJ1-1	-	-	TRBV4-2	TGTGCCAGCAGCCAAGATCTAACCCCTACAGGAATGAACACTGAAGCTTTCTTT	CASSQDLTPTGMNTEAFF
TRBJ2-3	-	-	TRBV6-5	TGTGCCAGCAGTCTACAGGGTTTTGCAGATACGCAGTATTTT	CASSLQGFADTQYF
TRBJ2-1	-	-	TRBV7-9	TGTGCCAGCAGTCCCGGGATCGTCGACAATGAGCAGTTCTTC	CASSPGIVDNEQFF
TRBJ2-7	-	once	TRBV27	TGTGCCAGCAGGACTGCACAGGGTCCCTACGAGCAGTACTTC	CASRTAQGPYEQYF
TRBJ2-7	-	-	TRBV6-1	TGTGCCAGCAGTGAAGATTACAGAGAGCAGTACTTC	CASSEDYREQYF
TRBJ1-2	-	-	TRBV6-5	TGTGCCAGCAGTTTAGCGGGTGAAGGCTACACCTTC	CASSLAGEGYTF
TRBJ2-3	-	-	TRBV10-3	TGTGCCATCAGTGATCGGGCAGATACGCAGTATTTT	CAISDRADTQYF
TRBJ1-2	-	once	TRBV28	TGTGCCAGCAGTCAAACAGTCAACTATGGCTACACCTTC	CASSQTVNYGYTF
TRBJ1-4	-	-	TRBV2	TGTGCCAGCAGTGAAGATGGTGGAGAAGGTGAAAAACTGTTTTTT	CASSEDGGEGEKLFF
TRBJ1-2	TRBD1	-	TRBV6-2/TRBV6-3	TGTGCCAGCAGTCCGGACAGGTCTGGGGGCTACACCTTC	CASSPDRSGGYTF
TRBJ1-5	-	-	TRBV28	TGTGCCAGCAGTTTACCCAGGGCCCTCAATCAGCCCCAGCATTTT	CASSLPRALNQPQHF
TRBJ1-3	-	-	TRBV10-2	TGCGCCAGCAGTGATTTCGGCAGGGTTGGAAACACCATATATTTT	CASSDFGRVGNTIYF
TRBJ2-7	TRBD1	few	TRBV7-9	TGTGCCAGCAGCGATCCGACAGGGGATGTCGAGCAGTACTTC	CASSDPTGDVEQYF
TRBJ1-4	-	-	TRBV2	TGTGCCAGCGTCGGGACTAATGAAAAACTGTTTTTT	CASVGTNEKLFF
TRBJ2-7	TRBD2	-	TRBV4-3	TGCGCCAGCAGCCAAGAAGATTCCGGGACTAGCGGGGGCCCCCGGTCCTACGAGCAGTACTTC	CASSQEDSGTSGGPRSYEQYF
TRBJ1-4	TRBD1	-	TRBV7-8	TGTGCCAGCAGATCAACAGGGGGCCTAACTAATGAAAAACTGTTTTTT	CASRSTGGLTNEKLFF
TRBJ2-5	-	-	TRBV19	TGTGCCAGTAGTATAGCATCCAGGGGCGGGCAGCAAGAGACCCAGTACTTC	CASSIASRGGQQETQYF
TRBJ2-5	TRBD1	-	TRBV18	TGTGCCAGCTCAATCCGACAGGGCCCCCAAGAGACCCAGTACTTC	CASSIRQGPQETQYF
TRBJ1-2	-	-	TRBV6-1	TGTGCCAGCAGTGAAGAAACCCGGCAGGAAGGCTACACCTTC	CASSEETRQEGYTF
TRBJ2-3	-	-	TRBV7-9	TGTGCCAGCAGCTTCAAGGGGGTAGATACGCAGTATTTT	CASSFKGVDTQYF
TRBJ2-2	-	few	TRBV4-1	TGCGCCAGCAGCTCGGAGGGGACAGAAGAGAACACCGGGGAGCTGTTTTTT	CASSSEGTEENTGELFF
TRBJ1-2	-	few	TRBV6-1	TGTGCCAGCAGTGAAGCGCTCAGTAACTATGGCTACACCTTC	CASSEALSNYGYTF
TRBJ1-1	-	-	TRBV13	TGTGCCAGCAGCTCATACAGGAGCTGGGGCACTGAAGCTTTCTTT	CASSSYRSWGTEAFF
TRBJ1-6	-	-	TRBV7-2	TGTGCCAGCAGCTCACCCGGGACTCCAGCGCGTAATTCACCCCTCCACTTT	CASSSPGTPARNSPLHF
TRBJ2-1	TRBD2	-	TRBV3-1/TRBV3-2	TGTGCCAGCAGCCTGAATAGCGGGGGGTTGGGGGATGAGCAGTTCTTC	CASSLNSGGLGDEQFF
TRBJ1-4	TRBD1	-	TRBV24-1	TGTGCCACCACCCTACCGGGACAGCGACCGGAGGCTAATGAAAAACTGTTTTTT	CATTLPGQRPEANEKLFF
TRBJ2-3	-	once	TRBV27	TGTGCCAGCAGTTTATGGGGAGCTAGCACAGATACGCAGTATTTT	CASSLWGASTDTQYF
TRBJ2-7	TRBD1	-	TRBV6-2/TRBV6-3	TGTGCCAGTAGCCGGGGACAGGGTCCCTACGAGCAGTACTTC	CASSRGQGPYEQYF